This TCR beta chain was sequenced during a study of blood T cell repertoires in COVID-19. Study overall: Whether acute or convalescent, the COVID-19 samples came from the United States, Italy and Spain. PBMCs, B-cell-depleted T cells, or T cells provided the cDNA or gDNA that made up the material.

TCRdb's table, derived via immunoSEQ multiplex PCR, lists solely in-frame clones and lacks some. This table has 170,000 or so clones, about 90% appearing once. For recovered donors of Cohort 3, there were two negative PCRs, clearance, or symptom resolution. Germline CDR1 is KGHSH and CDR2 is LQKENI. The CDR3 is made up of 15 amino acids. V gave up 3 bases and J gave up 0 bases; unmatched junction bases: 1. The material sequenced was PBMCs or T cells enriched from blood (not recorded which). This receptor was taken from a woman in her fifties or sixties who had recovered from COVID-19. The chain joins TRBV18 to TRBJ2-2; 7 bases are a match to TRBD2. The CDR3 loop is CASSPGGANTGELFF. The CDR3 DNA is TGTGCCAGCTCACCGGGAGGGGCGAACACCGGGGAGCTGTTTTTT.